This T cell receptor beta chain is from a study of Tregs in tolerant kidney transplant recipients. Mixed chimerism was transient after nonmyeloablative marrow transplants from related graft donors. Unstimulated regulatory T cells (CD4+CD25+CD127-), CD4+CD25- non-regulatory cells, CD4 and CD8 cells were FACS-sorted from thawed PBMCs. Unmatched junction bases numbered 15, after V lost 5 bases and J lost 5 bases. Germline V CDR1 and CDR2: SGHNT, YENEEA. The CDR3 runs to 17 residues. A word on this clone: Its antigen is not identified.

Study findings and constraints: Some patients' samples used different primers over time, so nucleotide sequences weren't comparable. Expanding Tregs on activated donor B cells appeared to best identify donor-specific TCRbeta clones.

Clones were sequenced by immunoSEQ multiplex PCR, and TCRdb holds only the in-frame ones, with some missing. The data contain about 100,000 clones, approximately 94% of them singletons. The sequence was obtained from a human patient who received a combined kidney and bone marrow transplant. Some T cells may be graft donor cells. The sequences come from CD4+ T cells from blood (PBMCs), collected 12 months after the transplant. V is TRBV11-3 and J is TRBJ2-5; 9 bases line up with TRBD2. DNA of the CDR3: TGTGCCAGCAGCCCCCCTTCTGGGCGGGGGGGCCGTGAGACCCAGTACTTC. This translates into CASSPPSGRGGRETQYF.